The 9 T cell receptor beta chains listed next were all sequenced from one sample in a study of CXCR3-negative and CXCR3-positive naive CD8 T cells. These TCRs are of unknown antigen specificity. In preparing the TRB cDNA libraries, 5' RACE with UMI labels was used. Following a re-call of the 5' RACE reads, TCRdb has one entry per CDR3 protein and lacks DNA. The sample's table shows about 6,900 distinct CDR3 sequences. Study-wide findings and caveats: The study found more hydrophobic TRB CDR3s in CXCR3-positive naive cells than in CXCR3-negative naive cells.

Specimen: naive CXCR3+ CD8+ T cells from blood. Subset of the sample: CD45RO-CCR7+CD27+CD95- naive CD8+ T cells expressing CXCR3 (TNR3+). These receptors were obtained from a human donor in good health. Some clones in this sample may be carry-over from other donors' samples.

The chain combines TRBV7-9 with TRBJ2-5. Germline lookup yields CDR1 SEHNR and CDR2 FQNEAQ (reference sequence). The CDR3 loop spans 14 amino acids. CDR3 sequence: CASSFLALGETQYF. Looking up the rest from reference TRBV7-9 and TRBJ2-5 gives the full variable domain: DTGVSQNPRHKITKRGQNVTFRCDPISEHNRLYWYRQTLGQGPEFLTYFQNEAQLEKSRLLSDRFSAERPKGSFSTLEIQRTEQGDSAMYLCASSFLALGETQYFGPGTRLLVL.

This clonotype is identified as medium-sized from frequency. The chain employs TRBV7-3 and TRBJ2-1; the D call of TRBD1 rests on TCRdb alone, since no DNA is present to check it. There are 15 residues in the CDR3. Germline V gene data show CDR1 as SGHTA and CDR2 as FQGTGA. The CDR3 here is CASSLGAGRVSEQFF.

This chain links TRBV25-1 with TRBJ1-2; TCRdb designates TRBD1, a call that cannot be tested without DNA. The CDR3 runs to 11 residues. CDR1 MGHDK and CDR2 SYGVNS come from the germline V gene. The CDR3 loop reads CATTSGHGYTF.

J is TRBJ2-7 and V is TRBV27; TCRdb's D gene call, TRBD1, goes unchecked for lack of DNA. This CDR3 has 14 residues. The germline CDR1 and CDR2 sequences are MNHEY and SMNVEV (reference sequence). CDR3 sequence reads: CAKSREGFSYEQYF.

This clonotype is deemed medium-sized by its frequency. The chain employs TRBV11-2 and TRBJ2-5; TCRdb reports TRBD2, a call that lacks DNA to check it against. Germline-derived CDR1 and CDR2 are SGHAT and FQNNGV. The CDR3 has 17 residues. CDR3 residues: CASSSSGLAGWGETQYF.

This clonotype is identified as medium-sized from frequency. The rearrangement joins TRBV5-1 to TRBJ2-1; TCRdb proposes TRBD2, but this gene call is untestable without DNA. This CDR3 is built from 14 residues. Germline V gives CDR1 SGHRS, CDR2 YFSETQ. This CDR3 is CASSSSGLAGEQFF. Complete variable domain (other parts from reference TRBV5-1 and TRBJ2-1): KAGVTQTPRYLIKTRGQQVTLSCSPISGHRSVSWYQQTPGQGLQFLFEYFSETQRNKGNFPGRFSGRQFSNSRSEMNVSTLELGDSALYLCASSSSGLAGEQFFGPGTRLTVL.

This clonotype is labeled medium-sized based on frequency. The rearrangement uses TRBV27 and TRBJ2-1; TCRdb lists TRBD2, though no DNA is available to test this call. The germline V gene has CDR1 MNHEY and CDR2 SMNVEV (reference sequence). This CDR3 comprises 15 residues. The CDR3 sequence is CASSFGLAAYNEQFF.

This chain links TRBV7-2 with TRBJ2-7. Looked up from germline, CDR1 is SGHTA and CDR2 is FQGNSA. The CDR3 is 14 residues long. The chain's CDR3 is CASSPQTDSYEQYF.

CDR3 sequence reads: CASSPPSVNTGELFF. This chain joins TRBV7-9 and TRBJ2-2; TCRdb proposes TRBD1, but this gene call is untestable without DNA. CDR1 is SEHNR and CDR2 is FQNEAQ in the germline V gene (reference sequence). The CDR3 runs 15 residues.